These T cell receptor beta chains were read from a single sample in a study of T cell repertoires in cytomegalovirus infection. Using its own MiXCR run on the reads, TCRdb lists one record per CDR3 protein. Among roughly 200,000 distinct CDR3 sequences, 8% to 10% were seen once, and the ten largest hold about 4.6%. Input material: PBMCs. These TCRs come from a human donor in good health (CMV status not recorded). Some clones in this sample may be carry-over from other donors' samples. The CDR3 runs from the conserved cysteine through the conserved F or W. The D gene is left open where the match is weak. Only some rows state a clone size, as once, few, many or a class for expanded clones.

v_call	clone_size	d_call	j_call	cdr3_nt	cdr3_aa
TRBV10-3	many	-	TRBJ2-3	TGTGCCATCAGCACCACAGATACGCAGTATTTT	CAISTTDTQYF
TRBV9	few	TRBD2	TRBJ2-1	TGTGCCAGCAGCCTGGGACTAGCGGGAGTTGAAAATGAGCAGTTCTTC	CASSLGLAGVENEQFF
TRBV30	few	TRBD1	TRBJ2-3	TGTGCCTGGAGCACGGACAGGAGCACAGATACGCAGTATTTT	CAWSTDRSTDTQYF
TRBV7-6	-	TRBD2	TRBJ2-3	TGTGCCGGCAGCTTAGGGACTAGCGAGTTCACAGATACGCAGTATTTT	CAGSLGTSEFTDTQYF
TRBV20-1	-	-	TRBJ2-1	TGCAGTGCTAGAGATACTAGGGGCGTGAGGTATGAGCAGTTCTTC	CSARDTRGVRYEQFF
TRBV29-1	-	-	TRBJ2-3	TGCAGCGGGGAGGCGGGCGTGGATACGCAGTATTTT	CSGEAGVDTQYF
TRBV7-9	few	-	TRBJ2-1	TGTGCCAGCAGCGAGAGGTCCTACAATGAGCAGTTCTTC	CASSERSYNEQFF
TRBV28	few	TRBD1	TRBJ2-7	TGTGCCAGCAGTTTCTCACAGGGGCCGAGCTCCTACGAGCAGTACTTC	CASSFSQGPSSYEQYF
TRBV6-2/TRBV6-3	many	-	TRBJ2-7	TGTGCCAGCAGTTACCGGACAACCTACGAGCAGTACTTC	CASSYRTTYEQYF
TRBV7-2	many	TRBD1	TRBJ2-2	TGTGCCAGCAGCTTAGCCAGGGGGCGCACCGGGGAGCTGTTTTTT	CASSLARGRTGELFF
TRBV28	many	-	TRBJ1-1	TGTGCCAGCAGTTCCCGGCGGAACACTGAAGCTTTCTTT	CASSSRRNTEAFF
TRBV18	-	-	TRBJ2-7	TGTGCCAGCTCACCATTAGGGGGTCAGGGACCGACTAGCTCCTACGAGCAGTACTTC	CASSPLGGQGPTSSYEQYF
TRBV11-2	few	TRBD2	TRBJ2-2	TGTGCCAGCAGCTTCCTAGCGGGATCGAACACCGGGGAGCTGTTTTTT	CASSFLAGSNTGELFF
TRBV12-3/TRBV12-4	many	TRBD2	TRBJ2-1	TGTGCCAGCAGTAGCGGGGTAGCTCACAATGAGCAGTTCTTC	CASSSGVAHNEQFF
TRBV12-3/TRBV12-4	many	-	TRBJ1-6	TGTGCCAGCAGTCCGCGCCGCGGGAATTCACCCCTCCACTTT	CASSPRRGNSPLHF
TRBV7-2	many	-	TRBJ2-5	TGTGCCAGCAGTGAGAGGGGCCCCCTTGGGGAGACCCAGTACTTC	CASSERGPLGETQYF
TRBV20-1	many	TRBD2	TRBJ2-7	TGCAGTGCTCCGAGAATTATACTAGCGGGAGTCTCCTACGAGCAGTACTTC	CSAPRIILAGVSYEQYF
TRBV7-2	many	TRBD2	TRBJ2-1	TGTGCCAGCAGCTCCACCTTAGCGGGACCTTACAATGAGCAGTTCTTC	CASSSTLAGPYNEQFF
TRBV11-2	many	TRBD2	TRBJ2-1	TGTGCCAGCAGCCGATGGACTAGCGGGGCGGTGGTTGCTAATGAGCAGTTCTTC	CASSRWTSGAVVANEQFF
TRBV20-1	many	-	TRBJ1-6	TGCAGTGCTGCCCCAACGGGGCCTTCCATTTATAATTCACCCCTCCACTTT	CSAAPTGPSIYNSPLHF
TRBV3-1	-	-	TRBJ2-1	TGTGCCAGCAGCCAAGAGCGGGGGCCAGGTCCGTGGGGGTTCAATGAGCAGTTCTTC	CASSQERGPGPWGFNEQFF
TRBV7-3	many	-	TRBJ2-3	TGTGCCAGCAGCCCTGGACTAATTGGAGATACGCAGTATTTT	CASSPGLIGDTQYF
TRBV5-4	few	-	TRBJ2-6	TGTGCCAGCAGCTTGGCGGGTGGGGCCAACGTCCTGACTTTC	CASSLAGGANVLTF